A few counts support the clone carrying this T cell receptor beta chain. This sample stems from a study of blood T cell repertoires in COVID-19. The overall study: Samples taken during acute and convalescent COVID-19 were collected in the United States, Italy and Spain.

Data came from immunoSEQ multiplex PCR; TCRdb stores just in-frame clones and leaves some out. The repertoire holds about 48,000 clones, with 83% as singletons. Sequencing was carried out using peripheral blood. The source is a human donor in a cohort sampled during active COVID-19.

CDR3: CASSLGVTVDNYGYTF. DNA of the CDR3: TGTGCCAGCAGCTTAGGTGTGACAGTTGATAACTATGGCTACACCTTC. The gene calls are TRBV7-2 and TRBJ1-2; the D gene is possibly TRBD1 (5 bases). Germline CDR1 is SGHTA and CDR2 is FQGNSA. CDR3 size: 16 residues. V was cut by 1 base and J by 1 base, with 13 bases left in between.